This TCR beta chain is drawn from a study of blood T cell repertoires in COVID-19. Study overall: PBMCs, B-cell-depleted T cells, or T cells were the source of the cDNA or gDNA that made up the material.

Authors' data handling: Cell counts per sample came from amplifying reference gene primers. This table comes from immunoSEQ multiplex PCR, and its TCRdb copy is limited to in-frame clones, with some not included. V and J calls plus clone size are reproduced from that table; the DNA served to infer D and trimming. Among approximately 210,000 clones, roughly 81% were seen once, and the ten largest hold roughly 5%. The ends lost 3 bases at V and 5 bases at J; junction bases unmatched: 6. CDR3 length equals 14 residues. CDR1 and CDR2 (germline): SGHTA, FQGNSA. The V gene is TRBV7-2, the J gene TRBJ2-7; 8 bases match TRBD2. This clonotype originated in a woman in her seventies with active or convalescent COVID-19. Sequences were obtained from peripheral blood. This CDR3 reads CASSFPAGDNEQYF. Written as DNA, the CDR3 is TGTGCCAGCAGCTTCCCAGCGGGAGACAACGAGCAGTACTTC. The full variable domain, rest sourced from reference TRBV7-2 and TRBJ2-7, is GAGVSQSPSNKVTEKGKDVELRCDPISGHTALYWYRQSLGQGLEFLIYFQGNSAPDKSGLPSDRFSAERTGGSVSTLTIQRTQQEDSAVYLCASSFPAGDNEQYFGPGTRLTVT.